This TCR beta chain originates from a study of blood T cell repertoires in COVID-19. Clones were sequenced by immunoSEQ multiplex PCR, and TCRdb holds only the in-frame ones, with some missing. The sample includes roughly 200,000 clones, 75% to 90% of them seen just once. A single count supports this clone. V was shortened by 7 bases and J by 0 bases, with 7 bases between the two germline ends. Per germline, CDR1 MDHEN and CDR2 SYDVKM. This CDR3 contains 14 residues. Input material: PBMCs or T cells enriched from blood (not recorded which). The chain joins TRBV28 to TRBJ2-6, with D unclear. The TCR sequence derives from a woman in her 30s who had been exposed to COVID-19. CDR3 sequence: CASIAHSGANVLTF. The CDR3 DNA reads TGTGCCAGCATCGCGCACTCTGGGGCCAACGTCCTGACTTTC.